This passage covers 8 T cell receptor beta chains from one sample sequenced in a study of post-analysis software for immune sequencing data. The antigens these receptors bind are not known. Carried by the TCR beta cDNA libraries were unique molecular identifiers. MiXCR, run by TCRdb on the PCR reads, gives a single entry per CDR3 protein. This table holds a few hundred thousand distinct CDR3 sequences, roughly 38% found once. General observations from the study: Roughly 5 TRBV segments, TRBV5-6, TRBV5-1 and TRBV20-1 among them, were found more frequent in patients than controls.

Sequenced: blood. The receptors here all came from a girl aged 10 to 17 with multiple sclerosis.

This chain links TRBV18 with TRBJ2-3; 8 bases agree with TRBD2. The J segment lost 14 bases and the V segment lost 5 bases, leaving 9 bases of the junction unmatched. CDR1 and CDR2 from the germline V gene are KGHSH and LQKENI. The CDR3 consists of 12 residues. Here the CDR3 reads CASSSELAVSYF. In DNA, the CDR3 is TGTGCCAGCTCATCTGAACTAGCGGTGTCGTATTTT.

V usage is TRBV7-2 and J usage is TRBJ1-2, with 8 bases aligning to TRBD1. Germline V lookup: CDR1 SGHTA, CDR2 FQGNSA. With V trimmed by 5 bases and J by 7 bases, 12 bases remained unmatched. The CDR3 is made up of 15 amino acids. DNA for the CDR3: TGTGCCAGCAGCCCCGGGACAGGCCAATGGGGTGGCTACACCTTC. The encoded protein is CASSPGTGQWGGYTF.

This rearrangement joins TRBV27 to TRBJ2-5; the match to TRBD2 covers 9 bases. The CDR3 spans 13 residues. Germline CDR1 and CDR2: MNHEY and SMNVEV (reference sequence). Unmatched junction bases numbered 9, after V lost 5 bases and J lost 11 bases. CDR3: CASSGGGAREQYF. The CDR3 nucleotides read TGTGCCAGCAGTGGCGGGGGGGCGCGGGAGCAGTACTTC.

The chain is built from TRBV7-2 and TRBJ1-6; TRBD1 might be the D (6 bases). CDR3 length: 17 amino acids. V lost 6 bases and J lost 4, with 19 bases in between. CDR1 is SGHTA and CDR2 is FQGNSA in the germline V gene. The CDR3 bases are TGTGCCAGCAGAGTCCCCCGGGGGCCTAGGTATAATTCACCCCTCCACTTT. This translates into CASRVPRGPRYNSPLHF.

This clonotype was picked up a small number of times. The chain is built from TRBV5-5 and TRBJ2-7; D gene unclear. This CDR3 spans 14 amino acids. V lost 2 bases to trimming and J lost 1 base, with 10 bases between them. CDR1 and CDR2 from the germline V gene are SGHKS and YYEKEE (reference sequence). CDR3 DNA sequence: TGTGCCAGCAGCTTAAGGACCGAATCCTACGAGCAGTACTTC. This sequence encodes CASSLRTESYEQYF.

The chain carries TRBV5-1 and TRBJ2-7; no definite D call. The CDR3 contains 15 residues. The germline V gene has CDR1 SGHRS and CDR2 YFSETQ. Trimming removed 0 bases from V and 5 bases from J, with 15 bases in between. CDR3 coding DNA: TGCGCCAGCAGCTTGGCCGCAGGTTTGGAACACGAGCAGTACTTC. Amino acid sequence: CASSLAAGLEHEQYF. Full variable domain (remainder filled in from reference TRBV5-1 and TRBJ2-7): KAGVTQTPRYLIKTRGQQVTLSCSPISGHRSVSWYQQTPGQGLQFLFEYFSETQRNKGNFPGRFSGRQFSNSRSEMNVSTLELGDSALYLCASSLAAGLEHEQYFGPGTRLTVT.

V is TRBV12-3 or TRBV12-4 and J is TRBJ2-5, with D unclear. Trimming took 5 bases from V and 7 from J, leaving 11 bases between them. The CDR3 contains 12 residues. CDR3 nucleotides: TGTGCCAGCAGTCCTGCGACTGGGACCCAGTACTTC. Translating gives CASSPATGTQYF.

This clonotype was counted a few times. V is TRBV5-5 and J is TRBJ2-3; the match to TRBD1 covers 7 bases. V was clipped by 0 bases and J by 0 bases; unmatched bases: 7. Germline values: CDR1 SGHKS, CDR2 YYEKEE (reference sequence). This CDR3 is 17 amino acids long. CDR3 residues: CASSLGDSQPSTDTQYF. The DNA of the CDR3 is TGTGCCAGCAGCTTGGGGGACAGCCAACCTAGCACAGATACGCAGTATTTT.